The source of this T cell receptor beta chain is a study of neoadjuvant anti-PD-1 for oral cavity cancer. Method: immunoSEQ multiplex PCR; TCRdb's copy keeps in-frame clones and lacks some. Of roughly 9,000 clones listed, approximately 61% are singletons. Time point: after neoadjuvant nivolumab, at surgical resection. Blood cells were analyzed directly, without culture or expansion. The V gene's germline CDR1 is SQVTM and CDR2 ANQGSEA. With 8 bases removed from V and 12 bases from J, the gap between germline ends came to 20 bases. The CDR3 is 13 amino acids. The chain employs TRBV29-1 and TRBJ1-6; perhaps TRBD1 as D (6 bases). Sequenced here: PBMCs, sampled after nivolumab (anti-PD-1) treatment. The TCR was taken from a person between 35 and 79 years old with oral cavity squamous cell carcinoma. The chain's CDR3 is CSFTTGSSGPLHF. The CDR3 DNA reads TGCAGCTTTACCACAGGGAGTAGTGGACCCCTCCACTTT.